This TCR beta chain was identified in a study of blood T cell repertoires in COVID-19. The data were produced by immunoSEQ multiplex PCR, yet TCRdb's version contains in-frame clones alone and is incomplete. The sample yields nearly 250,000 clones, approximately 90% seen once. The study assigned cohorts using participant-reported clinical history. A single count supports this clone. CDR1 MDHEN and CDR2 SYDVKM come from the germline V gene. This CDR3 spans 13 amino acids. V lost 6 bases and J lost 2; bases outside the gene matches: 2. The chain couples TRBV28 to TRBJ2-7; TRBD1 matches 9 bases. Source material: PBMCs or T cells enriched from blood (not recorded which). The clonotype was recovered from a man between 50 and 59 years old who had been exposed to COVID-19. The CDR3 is CASRDRGPYEQYF. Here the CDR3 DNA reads TGTGCCAGCAGGGACAGGGGACCCTACGAGCAGTACTTC.